The rows below give T cell receptor beta chains drawn from one sample of a study of blood T cell repertoires in COVID-19. Only in-frame clones appear in the TCRdb table, and some are missing; sequencing was by immunoSEQ multiplex PCR. Of some 200,000 clones in the sample, about 86% were seen once. Sequencing was done on a sample of peripheral blood. The origin of the receptors is a woman between 50 and 59 years old with acute or convalescent COVID-19. CDR3s leave out the opening cysteine and the closing phenylalanine or tryptophan. Fields, in order: clone size, J gene, CDR3 length, V gene, CDR3 protein. The listing skips clone size in some rows; elsewhere it reads once, few, many or a size class.

. TRBJ2-7 14 TRBV5-1 ASSAGGQGSSYEQY
. TRBJ2-1 17 TRBV11-2 ASSLKITGLAGGLNEQF
. TRBJ2-2 15 TRBV18 ASSPRTAGGPRGELF
. TRBJ2-7 15 TRBV7-9 ASSLVMTAGENYEQY
. TRBJ1-6 13 TRBV30 AWSLDSSYNSPLH
. TRBJ2-7 13 TRBV15 ATSRDVAGGREQY
once TRBJ2-3 13 TRBV7-9 ASSLAGLEVDTQY
. TRBJ2-1 12 TRBV7-9 ASSTTGTYNEQF
. TRBJ1-1 11 TRBV25-1 ASSESNRAEAF
. TRBJ1-1 12 TRBV2 ASSGQFMNTEAF
. TRBJ1-5 12 TRBV5-8 ASSFRRSNQPQH
. TRBJ2-7 9 TRBV10-2 ASNTGDEQY
. TRBJ2-2 13 TRBV27 ASSFLATNTGELF
once TRBJ1-1 14 TRBV3-1/TRBV3-2 ASQAGTGRVNTEAF
. TRBJ1-3 15 TRBV24-1 ATSAPTGTGSGNTIY
. TRBJ1-4 13 TRBV19 ASSIRARGNEKLF
. TRBJ2-6 13 TRBV30 AWPEAVSGANVLT
. TRBJ2-5 14 TRBV5-1 ASRSTGNEAHETQY
. TRBJ2-2 14 TRBV27 ASTQQGALVTGELF
. TRBJ2-4 14 TRBV10-2 ASNDPGQAAKNIQY
. TRBJ2-1 16 TRBV5-1 ASSLGLAGVPSYNEQF
. TRBJ2-7 10 TRBV12-3/TRBV12-4 ASGEPPGEQY
. TRBJ2-7 13 TRBV7-8 ASSLKSGGGYEQY